This TCR beta chain originates from a study of human T cells and chemical hapten exposure. Study-level information: Mainly, slight library volume differences in the pool made TCR yields vary. Study outcomes and limitations: Counts of TCRs above 1 in 1000 frequency stayed unchanged with DPC sensitization.

Unique molecular identifiers were attached to individual cDNA molecules within the library. Original analysis: Samples held a median of roughly 100,000 TCRs, range about 23,224–700,000. TCRdb reprocessed the RACE reads via MiXCR and lists one record per CDR3 protein. The V and J calls shown here were made by TCRdb, not taken from the authors' results. The sample contains about 130,000 distinct CDR3 sequences, roughly 9.5% of which appear only once. Time point indicated: healthy volunteer bleed at 2 weeks. Total RNA extraction was carried out from unfractionated whole blood. This clonotype was seen many times. Its antigen is as yet unknown. Germline lookup yields CDR1 SEHNR and CDR2 FQNEAQ (reference sequence). There are 13 residues in the CDR3. V was pared by 1 base and J by 8 bases, with 9 bases between.

The rearrangement uses TRBV7-9 and TRBJ2-1; D not resolved. This sequence originates from a male donor in good health. Some clones in this sample may be carry-over from other donors' samples. The sample comprised whole blood. CDR3 residues: CASSLGRVHEQFF. CDR3 coding DNA: TGTGCCAGCAGCTTAGGACGGGTCCATGAGCAGTTCTTC.